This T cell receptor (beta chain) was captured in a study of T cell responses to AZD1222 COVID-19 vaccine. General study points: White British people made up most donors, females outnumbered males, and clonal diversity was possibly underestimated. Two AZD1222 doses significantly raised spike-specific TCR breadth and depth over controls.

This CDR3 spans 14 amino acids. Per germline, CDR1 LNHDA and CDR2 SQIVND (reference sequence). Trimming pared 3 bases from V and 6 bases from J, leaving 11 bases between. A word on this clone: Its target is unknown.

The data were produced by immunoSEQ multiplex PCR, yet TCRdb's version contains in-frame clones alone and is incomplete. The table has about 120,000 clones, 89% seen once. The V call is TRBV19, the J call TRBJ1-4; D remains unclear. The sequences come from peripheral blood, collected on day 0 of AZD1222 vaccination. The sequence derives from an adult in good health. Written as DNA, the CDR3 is TGTGCCAGTAGTATTCACAGCGACTATGAAAAACTGTTTTTT. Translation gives CASSIHSDYEKLFF.